The TCR beta chain described here comes from a study of T cell responses to AZD1222 COVID-19 vaccine. Points on this clone: Its antigen is unknown.

Study outcomes and limitations: Repertoire samples came only from after the peak T cell response. There were vaccine-associated CD4 TCRs across spike, dominant at 160-218 and 743-854. Spike-specific TCR breadth and depth rose after two AZD1222 doses.

Sequenced by immunoSEQ multiplex PCR; TCRdb stores in-frame clones only, minus some. Its table lists around 140,000 clones. Between the trimmed V and J ends, which lost 0 bases and 6 bases, there was a span of 9 bases. The CDR3 extends over 15 amino acids. Germline lookup yields CDR1 MNHEY and CDR2 SVGAGI. The chain links TRBV6-5 to TRBJ1-6; no firm D call. Sequencing was performed on peripheral blood. This receptor was identified in an adult in good health. In DNA form, the CDR3 reads TGTGCCAGCAGTTACTCGATTCGGGGTAATTCACCCCTCCACTTT. Its translation is CASSYSIRGNSPLHF.